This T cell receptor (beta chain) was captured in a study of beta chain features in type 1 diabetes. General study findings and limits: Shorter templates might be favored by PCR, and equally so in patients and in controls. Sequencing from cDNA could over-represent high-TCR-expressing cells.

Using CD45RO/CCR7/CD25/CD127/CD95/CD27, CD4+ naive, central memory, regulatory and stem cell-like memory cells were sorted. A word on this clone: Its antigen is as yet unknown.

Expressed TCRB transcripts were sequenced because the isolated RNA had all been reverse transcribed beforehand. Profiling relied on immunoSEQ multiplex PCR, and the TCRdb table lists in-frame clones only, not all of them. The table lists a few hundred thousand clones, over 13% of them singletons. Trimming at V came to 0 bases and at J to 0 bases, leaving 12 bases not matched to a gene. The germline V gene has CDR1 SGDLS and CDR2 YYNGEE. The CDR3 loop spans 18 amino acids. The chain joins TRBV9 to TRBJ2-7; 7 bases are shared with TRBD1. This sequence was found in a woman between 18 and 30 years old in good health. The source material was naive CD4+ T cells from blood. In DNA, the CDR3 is TGTGCCAGCAGCGTAGGGCGCTTATGGACAGGAAGCTCCTACGAGCAGTACTTC. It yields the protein CASSVGRLWTGSSYEQYF. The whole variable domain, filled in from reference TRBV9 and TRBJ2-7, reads DSGVTQTPKHLITATGQRVTLRCSPRSGDLSVYWYQQSLDQGLQFLIQYYNGEERAKGNILERFSAQQFPDLHSELNLSSLELGDSALYFCASSVGRLWTGSSYEQYFGPGTRLTVT.